This entry lists 4 T cell receptor beta chains sequenced from one sample in a study of T cell changes during pregnancy in multiple sclerosis. Data came from immunoSEQ multiplex PCR; TCRdb stores just in-frame clones and leaves some out. In the table there are about 100,000 clones, approximately 90% of which are singletons. Sequenced here: peripheral blood, sampled in the second trimester of pregnancy. The receptors shown here come from a female donor with multiple sclerosis, enrolled in a pregnancy study.

The chain joins TRBV30 to TRBJ1-1; D remains unclear. This CDR3 has 13 residues. Between the trimmed V and J ends, which lost 2 bases and 7 bases, there was a span of 14 bases. The V gene's germline CDR1 is GTSNPN and CDR2 SVGIG (reference sequence). CDR3 amino acids: CAWSRSEGDEAFF. In nucleotides, the CDR3 is TGTGCCTGGAGTCGCAGTGAGGGCGATGAAGCTTTCTTT.

This chain links TRBV15 with TRBJ1-1, with D perhaps TRBD1 (5 bases). V lost 1 base and J lost 5, with 11 bases in between. CDR3 length: 14 amino acids. Germline values: CDR1 LNHNV, CDR2 YYDKDF (reference sequence). The CDR3 spells CATSRGDSSTEAFF. The CDR3 DNA sequence: TGTGCCACCAGCAGAGGCGACAGTTCTACTGAAGCTTTCTTT.

The chain joins TRBV18 to TRBJ1-1; D might be TRBD1 (5 bases). This CDR3 region has 15 residues. CDR1 KGHSH and CDR2 LQKENI come from the germline V gene. The V end lost 2 bases, the J end lost 3 bases, and 13 bases lay between the germline ends. The CDR3 spells CASSPLGGLYTEAFF. CDR3 bases: TGTGCCAGCTCACCATTGGGGGGACTCTACACTGAAGCTTTCTTT.

The chain uses TRBV6-1 and TRBJ2-5; a possible D gene is TRBD2 (7 bases). V was trimmed by 2 bases and J by 6 bases, leaving 16 bases between them. Germline CDR1 and CDR2: MNHNS and SASEGT. The CDR3 has 15 amino acids. The CDR3 is CASSERGGGGKTQYF. The CDR3 DNA sequence: TGTGCCAGCAGTGAAAGGGGGGGAGGTGGTAAGACCCAGTACTTC.